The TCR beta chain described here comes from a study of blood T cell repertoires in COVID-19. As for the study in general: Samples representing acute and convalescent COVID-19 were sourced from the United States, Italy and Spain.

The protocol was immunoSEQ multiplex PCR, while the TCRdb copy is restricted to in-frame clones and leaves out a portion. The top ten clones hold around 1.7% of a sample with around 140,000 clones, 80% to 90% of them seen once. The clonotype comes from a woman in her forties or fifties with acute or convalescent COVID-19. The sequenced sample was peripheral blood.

CDR3 bases: TGTGCCAGCAGCTTCCGGGACACTGTCGAAGCTTTCTTT. Translated, it gives CASSFRDTVEAFF. The chain employs TRBV11-1 and TRBJ1-1, with a possible D match to TRBD1 (6 bases). Trimming took 3 bases from V and 8 from J, leaving 13 bases between them. CDR3 length equals 13 residues. In germline, CDR1 is SGHAT, CDR2 FQDESV (reference sequence).